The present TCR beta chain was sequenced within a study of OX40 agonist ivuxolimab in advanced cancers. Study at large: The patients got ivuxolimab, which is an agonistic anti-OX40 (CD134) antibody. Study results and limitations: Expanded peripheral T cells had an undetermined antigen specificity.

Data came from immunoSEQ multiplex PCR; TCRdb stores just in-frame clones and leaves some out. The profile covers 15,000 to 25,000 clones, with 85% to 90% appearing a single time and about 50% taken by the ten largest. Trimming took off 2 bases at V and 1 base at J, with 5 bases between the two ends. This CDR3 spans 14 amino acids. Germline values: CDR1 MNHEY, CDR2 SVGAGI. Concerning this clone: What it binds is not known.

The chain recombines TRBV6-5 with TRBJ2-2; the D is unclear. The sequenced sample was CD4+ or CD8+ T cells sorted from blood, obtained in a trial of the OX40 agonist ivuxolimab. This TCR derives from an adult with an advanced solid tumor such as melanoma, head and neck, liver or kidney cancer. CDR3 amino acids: CASSYLQNTGELFF. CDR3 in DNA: TGTGCCAGCAGTTACCTTCAGAACACCGGGGAGCTGTTTTTT.